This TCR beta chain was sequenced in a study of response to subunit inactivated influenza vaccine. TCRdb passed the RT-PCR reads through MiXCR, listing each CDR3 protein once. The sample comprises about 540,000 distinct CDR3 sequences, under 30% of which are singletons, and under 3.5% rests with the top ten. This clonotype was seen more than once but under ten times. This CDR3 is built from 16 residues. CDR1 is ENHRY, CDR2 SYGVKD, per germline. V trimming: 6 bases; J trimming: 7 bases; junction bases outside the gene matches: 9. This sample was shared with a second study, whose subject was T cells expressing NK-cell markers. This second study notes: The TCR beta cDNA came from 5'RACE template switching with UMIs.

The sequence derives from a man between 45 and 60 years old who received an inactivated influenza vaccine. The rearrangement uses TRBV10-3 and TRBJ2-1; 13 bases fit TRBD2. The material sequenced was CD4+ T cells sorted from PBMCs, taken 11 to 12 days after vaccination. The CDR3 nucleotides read TGTGCCATCAGCGGACTAGCGGGAGTAAAGGGGAATGAGCAGTTCTTC. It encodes CAISGLAGVKGNEQFF.